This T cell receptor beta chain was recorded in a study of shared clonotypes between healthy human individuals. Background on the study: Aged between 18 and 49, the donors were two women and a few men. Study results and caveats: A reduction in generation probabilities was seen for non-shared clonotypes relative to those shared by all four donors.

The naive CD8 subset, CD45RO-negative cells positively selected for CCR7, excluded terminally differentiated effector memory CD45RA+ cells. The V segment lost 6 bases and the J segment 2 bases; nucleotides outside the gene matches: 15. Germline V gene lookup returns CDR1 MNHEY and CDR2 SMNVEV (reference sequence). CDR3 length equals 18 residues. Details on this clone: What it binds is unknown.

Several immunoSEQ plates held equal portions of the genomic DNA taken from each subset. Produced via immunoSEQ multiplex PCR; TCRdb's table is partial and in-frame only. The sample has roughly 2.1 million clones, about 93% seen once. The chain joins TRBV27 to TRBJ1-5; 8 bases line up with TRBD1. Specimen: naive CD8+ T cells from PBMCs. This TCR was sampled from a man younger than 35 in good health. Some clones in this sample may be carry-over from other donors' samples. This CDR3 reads CASRGGTGGDWRNQPQHF. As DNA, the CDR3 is TGTGCCAGCAGGGGGGGAACAGGGGGTGACTGGCGCAATCAGCCCCAGCATTTT.